The rows below give T cell receptor beta chains drawn from one sample of a study of blood T cell repertoires in COVID-19. Assay used: immunoSEQ multiplex PCR; TCRdb lists only in-frame clones, some missing. The sample holds over 130,000 clones, 60% to 80% seen once. What was sequenced was PBMCs or T cells enriched from blood (not recorded which). The receptors stem from a woman between 50 and 59 years old who had recovered from COVID-19. Each CDR3 is given with its conserved first and last residue. A D gene is named only where the DNA matches it firmly. A clone size is listed for some rows: how often the clone was seen (once, few, many), or a class if it is expanded.

v_call: TRBV27
j_call: TRBJ1-2
d_call: NA
clone_size: NA
cdr3_nt: TGTGCCAGCAGTTTAAGAGGAGGGGGCTACACCTTC
cdr3_aa: CASSLRGGGYTF

v_call: TRBV11-2
j_call: TRBJ2-7
d_call: NA
clone_size: NA
cdr3_nt: TGTGCCAGCAGCCCCGCGGGCACCTACGAGCAGTACTTC
cdr3_aa: CASSPAGTYEQYF

v_call: TRBV9
j_call: TRBJ1-4
d_call: TRBD1
clone_size: NA
cdr3_nt: TGTGCCAGCAGCGAGGGACAGGGTTATGAAAAACTGTTTTTT
cdr3_aa: CASSEGQGYEKLFF

v_call: TRBV24-1
j_call: TRBJ2-2
d_call: NA
clone_size: NA
cdr3_nt: TGTGCCACCAGTATGAGGACCGGGGAGCTGTTTTTT
cdr3_aa: CATSMRTGELFF

v_call: TRBV10-2
j_call: TRBJ2-2
d_call: TRBD2
clone_size: NA
cdr3_nt: TGCGCCAGCACCCTGAGTAGCGGGAGTTCCGGGGAGCTGTTTTTT
cdr3_aa: CASTLSSGSSGELFF

v_call: TRBV18
j_call: TRBJ2-5
d_call: TRBD2
clone_size: NA
cdr3_nt: TGTGCCAGCTCACCACGGGGTCTAGCGGGAGCTGGGGAGACCCAGTACTTC
cdr3_aa: CASSPRGLAGAGETQYF

v_call: TRBV6-5
j_call: TRBJ1-5
d_call: NA
clone_size: NA
cdr3_nt: TGTGCCAGCGATTGGAGAAGCAATCAGCCCCAGCATTTT
cdr3_aa: CASDWRSNQPQHF

v_call: TRBV6-5
j_call: TRBJ1-1
d_call: NA
clone_size: once
cdr3_nt: TGTGCCAGCAGTAAACCCCAGGGGACGGGGACTGAAGCTTTCTTT
cdr3_aa: CASSKPQGTGTEAFF

v_call: TRBV6-5
j_call: TRBJ1-3
d_call: NA
clone_size: few
cdr3_nt: TGTGCCAGCAGTTATGGCAATTCTGGAAACACCATATATTTT
cdr3_aa: CASSYGNSGNTIYF

v_call: TRBV27
j_call: TRBJ2-1
d_call: TRBD1
clone_size: NA
cdr3_nt: TGTGCCAGCAGTTTATGGGGACAGGGTCGGCTTGACAATGAGCAGTTCTTC
cdr3_aa: CASSLWGQGRLDNEQFF

v_call: TRBV28
j_call: TRBJ2-3
d_call: TRBD2
clone_size: NA
cdr3_nt: TGTGCCAGCAGTCCTAGGACTAGCGGGATCTCAGATACGCAGTATTTT
cdr3_aa: CASSPRTSGISDTQYF

v_call: TRBV5-4
j_call: TRBJ1-4
d_call: TRBD1
clone_size: NA
cdr3_nt: TGCGCCAGCAGCCCGGGACAGCGGAATGAAAAACTGTTTTTT
cdr3_aa: CASSPGQRNEKLFF

v_call: TRBV5-1
j_call: TRBJ2-5
d_call: NA
clone_size: NA
cdr3_nt: TGCGCCAGCAGCTTGGCGGTAGCCCCCGCGGGTGAGACCCAGTACTTC
cdr3_aa: CASSLAVAPAGETQYF

v_call: TRBV9
j_call: TRBJ1-2
d_call: NA
clone_size: NA
cdr3_nt: TGTGCCAGCAGCGACTCGAACCGGTATGGCTACACCTTC
cdr3_aa: CASSDSNRYGYTF

v_call: TRBV2
j_call: TRBJ2-7
d_call: NA
clone_size: NA
cdr3_nt: TGTGCCAGCAACCTGGAGGTCAGCTCCTGGGAGCAGTACTTC
cdr3_aa: CASNLEVSSWEQYF

v_call: TRBV7-8
j_call: TRBJ2-5
d_call: TRBD2
clone_size: NA
cdr3_nt: TGTGCCAGCAGCTTATCATCTAGCGGGAGACATTTGGAGACCCAGTACTTC
cdr3_aa: CASSLSSSGRHLETQYF

v_call: TRBV10-1
j_call: TRBJ2-1
d_call: TRBD2
clone_size: NA
cdr3_nt: TGCGCCAGCAGTGAAACTAGCGGGAGGGGCCCCTACAATGAGCAGTTCTTC
cdr3_aa: CASSETSGRGPYNEQFF

v_call: TRBV2
j_call: TRBJ2-3
d_call: TRBD2
clone_size: NA
cdr3_nt: TGTGCCAGCAGTGAAGCGCTTTTGCGGGGGACAGATACGCAGTATTTT
cdr3_aa: CASSEALLRGTDTQYF

v_call: TRBV3-1/TRBV3-2
j_call: TRBJ1-3
d_call: NA
clone_size: once
cdr3_nt: TGTGCCAGCAGCCAAGATCACAGCTCTGGAAACACCATATATTTT
cdr3_aa: CASSQDHSSGNTIYF

v_call: TRBV7-2
j_call: TRBJ2-1
d_call: TRBD2
clone_size: NA
cdr3_nt: TGTGCCAGCAGTCCGCAGCGGGAAGAGCAGTTCTTC
cdr3_aa: CASSPQREEQFF

v_call: TRBV28
j_call: TRBJ2-7
d_call: TRBD2
clone_size: NA
cdr3_nt: TGTGCCAGCAGTTCACCGGGACTAGCGGAAACCTACGAGCAGTACTTC
cdr3_aa: CASSSPGLAETYEQYF

v_call: TRBV7-3
j_call: TRBJ2-3
d_call: TRBD2
clone_size: NA
cdr3_nt: TGTGCCAGCAGCCCAAGCGGGAGCAACACAGATACGCAGTATTTT
cdr3_aa: CASSPSGSNTDTQYF

v_call: TRBV7-2
j_call: TRBJ2-1
d_call: NA
clone_size: NA
cdr3_nt: TGTGCCAGCAGGCGGGTCTACAATGAGCAGTTCTTC
cdr3_aa: CASRRVYNEQFF

v_call: TRBV5-4
j_call: TRBJ2-7
d_call: TRBD1
clone_size: NA
cdr3_nt: TGTGCCAGCAGCGACGGGACAGGGGTCAACTACGAGCAGTACTTC
cdr3_aa: CASSDGTGVNYEQYF

v_call: TRBV28
j_call: TRBJ1-5
d_call: NA
clone_size: NA
cdr3_nt: TGTGCCAGCAGACCGACAGAGACCCATCAGCCCCAGCATTTT
cdr3_aa: CASRPTETHQPQHF

v_call: TRBV28
j_call: TRBJ2-7
d_call: TRBD2
clone_size: NA
cdr3_nt: TGTGCCAGCACCCTGGGACTAGCGGGAACTTACGAGCAGTACTTC
cdr3_aa: CASTLGLAGTYEQYF

v_call: TRBV2
j_call: TRBJ1-6
d_call: TRBD1
clone_size: many
cdr3_nt: TGTGCCAGCATAGGGACAGGCATAAATTCACCCCTCCACTTT
cdr3_aa: CASIGTGINSPLHF

v_call: TRBV9
j_call: TRBJ2-1
d_call: TRBD2
clone_size: few
cdr3_nt: TGTGCCAGCAGCCCCCCGGTGGGGAGCGGGGGGCTAAACAATGAGCAGTTCTTC
cdr3_aa: CASSPPVGSGGLNNEQFF

v_call: TRBV3-1/TRBV3-2
j_call: TRBJ1-2
d_call: TRBD1
clone_size: NA
cdr3_nt: TGTGCCAGCAGCCAAGATAGACAGGGCTATGGCTACACCTTC
cdr3_aa: CASSQDRQGYGYTF

v_call: TRBV18
j_call: TRBJ2-1
d_call: TRBD2
clone_size: few
cdr3_nt: TGTGCCAGCTCACCGTCGACTAGCGGGGTCCGGAGTTACAATGAGCAGTTCTTC
cdr3_aa: CASSPSTSGVRSYNEQFF

v_call: TRBV6-5
j_call: TRBJ2-3
d_call: NA
clone_size: NA
cdr3_nt: TGTGCCAGCAAAGCAGGACTCGATACGCAGTATTTT
cdr3_aa: CASKAGLDTQYF

v_call: TRBV30
j_call: TRBJ1-6
d_call: TRBD1
clone_size: NA
cdr3_nt: TGTGCCTATGGACAGGGTGGCAATTCACCCCTCCACTTT
cdr3_aa: CAYGQGGNSPLHF

v_call: TRBV5-1
j_call: TRBJ2-7
d_call: TRBD2
clone_size: NA
cdr3_nt: TGCGCCAGCAGCTTCGGGACTAGTTTTTACGAGCAGTACTTC
cdr3_aa: CASSFGTSFYEQYF

v_call: TRBV2
j_call: TRBJ2-3
d_call: TRBD1
clone_size: NA
cdr3_nt: TGTGCCAGCAGCGACAGGGGTACAGATACGCAGTATTTT
cdr3_aa: CASSDRGTDTQYF

v_call: TRBV4-1
j_call: TRBJ1-1
d_call: NA
clone_size: NA
cdr3_nt: TGCGCCAGCAGCCACCGCCGGGGGAACACTGAAGCTTTCTTT
cdr3_aa: CASSHRRGNTEAFF

v_call: TRBV18
j_call: TRBJ2-1
d_call: NA
clone_size: NA
cdr3_nt: TGTGCCAGCTCACCATTCCAGGGCAATGAGCAGTTCTTC
cdr3_aa: CASSPFQGNEQFF

v_call: TRBV7-8
j_call: TRBJ1-1
d_call: NA
clone_size: once
cdr3_nt: TGTGCCAGCAGCCAAGGAGGGAACACTGAAGCTTTCTTT
cdr3_aa: CASSQGGNTEAFF

v_call: TRBV7-9
j_call: TRBJ1-1
d_call: NA
clone_size: once
cdr3_nt: TGTGCCAGCAGCTTAGACCTATTCACTGAAGCTTTCTTT
cdr3_aa: CASSLDLFTEAFF

v_call: TRBV6-2/TRBV6-3
j_call: TRBJ1-1
d_call: TRBD1
clone_size: NA
cdr3_nt: TGTGCCAGCAGCTCCGGGACAGCTTTCACTGAAGCTTTCTTT
cdr3_aa: CASSSGTAFTEAFF

v_call: TRBV14
j_call: TRBJ2-1
d_call: TRBD2
clone_size: NA
cdr3_nt: TGTGCCAGCAGCCAAAGGACTAGCGCTAGAAATGAGCAGTTCTTC
cdr3_aa: CASSQRTSARNEQFF

v_call: TRBV2
j_call: TRBJ2-1
d_call: TRBD2
clone_size: NA
cdr3_nt: TGTGCCAGCAGCGGGAGGCCTTCTACCTACAATGAGCAGTTCTTC
cdr3_aa: CASSGRPSTYNEQFF

v_call: TRBV10-3
j_call: TRBJ2-3
d_call: TRBD1
clone_size: NA
cdr3_nt: TGTGCCATCAGTGAAAGTGGGCAGGGGGCAACAGATACGCAGTATTTT
cdr3_aa: CAISESGQGATDTQYF

v_call: TRBV7-3
j_call: TRBJ1-2
d_call: NA
clone_size: NA
cdr3_nt: TGTGCCAGCAGCGTTGCGGGGGGTGGCTACACCTTC
cdr3_aa: CASSVAGGGYTF

v_call: TRBV3-1/TRBV3-2
j_call: TRBJ2-1
d_call: NA
clone_size: NA
cdr3_nt: TGTGCCAGCAGCCAAGATCGTCAGAACAATGAGCAGTTCTTC
cdr3_aa: CASSQDRQNNEQFF